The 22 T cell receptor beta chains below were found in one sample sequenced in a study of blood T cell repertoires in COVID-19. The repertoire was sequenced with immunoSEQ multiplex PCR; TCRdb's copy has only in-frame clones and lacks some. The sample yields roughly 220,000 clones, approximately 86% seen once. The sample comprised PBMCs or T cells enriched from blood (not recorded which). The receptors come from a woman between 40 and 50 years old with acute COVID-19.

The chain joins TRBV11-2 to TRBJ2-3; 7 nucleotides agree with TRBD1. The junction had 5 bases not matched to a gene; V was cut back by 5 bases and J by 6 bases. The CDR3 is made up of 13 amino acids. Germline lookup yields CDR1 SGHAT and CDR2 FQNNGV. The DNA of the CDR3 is TGTGCCAGCAGCGGCGACAGGGCGGATACGCAGTATTTT. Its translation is CASSGDRADTQYF.

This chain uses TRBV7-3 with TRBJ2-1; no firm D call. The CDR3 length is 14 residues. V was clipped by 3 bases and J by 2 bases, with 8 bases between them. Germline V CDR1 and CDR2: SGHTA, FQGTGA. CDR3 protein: CASSLGRTYNEQFF. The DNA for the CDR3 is TGTGCCAGCAGCTTGGGCAGGACCTACAATGAGCAGTTCTTC.

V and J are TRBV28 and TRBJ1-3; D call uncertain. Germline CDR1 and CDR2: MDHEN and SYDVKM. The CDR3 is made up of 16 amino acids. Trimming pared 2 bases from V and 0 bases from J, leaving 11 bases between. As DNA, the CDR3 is TGTGCCAGCAGTTTACATGTAGGGAGCTCTGGAAACACCATATATTTT. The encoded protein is CASSLHVGSSGNTIYF.

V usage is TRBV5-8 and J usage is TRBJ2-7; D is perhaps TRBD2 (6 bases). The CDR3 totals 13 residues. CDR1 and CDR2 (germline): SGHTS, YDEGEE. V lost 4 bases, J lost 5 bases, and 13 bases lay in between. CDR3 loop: CASSPRLVHEQYF. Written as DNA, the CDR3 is TGTGCCAGCAGCCCTCGACTAGTCCACGAGCAGTACTTC.

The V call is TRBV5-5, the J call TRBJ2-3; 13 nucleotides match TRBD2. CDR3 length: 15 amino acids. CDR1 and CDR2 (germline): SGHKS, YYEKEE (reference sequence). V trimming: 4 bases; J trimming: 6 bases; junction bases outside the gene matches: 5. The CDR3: CASSGGLAGVDTQYF. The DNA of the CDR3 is TGTGCCAGCAGCGGAGGACTAGCGGGAGTCGATACGCAGTATTTT.

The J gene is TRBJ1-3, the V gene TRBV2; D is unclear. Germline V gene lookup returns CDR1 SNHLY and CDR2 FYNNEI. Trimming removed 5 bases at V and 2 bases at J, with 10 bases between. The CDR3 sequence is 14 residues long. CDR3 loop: CASSFAAAGNTIYF. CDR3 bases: TGTGCCAGCAGTTTCGCGGCAGCTGGAAACACCATATATTTT. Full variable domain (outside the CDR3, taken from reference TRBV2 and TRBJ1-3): EPEVTQTPSHQVTQMGQEVILRCVPISNHLYFYWYRQILGQKVEFLVSFYNNEISEKSEIFDDQFSVERPDGSNFTLKIRSTKLEDSAMYFCASSFAAAGNTIYFGEGSWLTVV.

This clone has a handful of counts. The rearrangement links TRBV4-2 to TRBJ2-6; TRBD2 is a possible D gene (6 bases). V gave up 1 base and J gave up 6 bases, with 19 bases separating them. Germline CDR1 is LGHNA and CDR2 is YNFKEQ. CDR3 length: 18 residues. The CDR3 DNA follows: TGTGCCAGCAGCCAAGTCGATACGGGAGTTCGAAAGGCCAACGTCCTGACTTTC. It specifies CASSQVDTGVRKANVLTF.

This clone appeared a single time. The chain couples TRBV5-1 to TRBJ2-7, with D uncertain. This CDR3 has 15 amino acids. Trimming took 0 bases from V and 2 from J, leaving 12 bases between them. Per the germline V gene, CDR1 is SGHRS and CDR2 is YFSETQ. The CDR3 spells CASSLAPERAYEQYF. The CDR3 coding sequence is TGCGCCAGCAGCTTGGCACCGGAACGGGCCTACGAGCAGTACTTC.

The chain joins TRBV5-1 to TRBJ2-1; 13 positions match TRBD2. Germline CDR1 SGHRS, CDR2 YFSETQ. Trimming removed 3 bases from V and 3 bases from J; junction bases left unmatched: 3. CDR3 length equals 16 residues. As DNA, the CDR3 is TGCGCCAGCAGCTGGACTAGCGGGAGTATCTACAATGAGCAGTTCTTC. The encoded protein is CASSWTSGSIYNEQFF.

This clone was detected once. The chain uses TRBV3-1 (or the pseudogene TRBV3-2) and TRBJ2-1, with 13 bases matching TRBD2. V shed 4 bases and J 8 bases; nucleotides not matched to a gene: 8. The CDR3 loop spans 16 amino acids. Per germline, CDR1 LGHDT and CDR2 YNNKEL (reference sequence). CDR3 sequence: CASSRGLAGVLDEQFF. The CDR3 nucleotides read TGTGCCAGCAGCCGAGGACTAGCGGGAGTTTTAGATGAGCAGTTCTTC.

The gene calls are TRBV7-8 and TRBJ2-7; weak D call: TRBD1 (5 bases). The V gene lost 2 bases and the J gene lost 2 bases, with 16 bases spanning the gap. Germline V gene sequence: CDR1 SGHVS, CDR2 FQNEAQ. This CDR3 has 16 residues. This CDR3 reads CASSLRGGGGAYEQYF. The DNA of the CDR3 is TGTGCCAGCAGCTTAAGGGGCGGCGGTGGAGCCTACGAGCAGTACTTC.

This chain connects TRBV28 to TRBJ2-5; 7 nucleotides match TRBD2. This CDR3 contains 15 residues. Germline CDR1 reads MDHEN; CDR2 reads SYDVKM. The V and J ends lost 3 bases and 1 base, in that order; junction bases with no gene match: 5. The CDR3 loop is CASSLASGVQETQYF. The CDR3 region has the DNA TGTGCCAGCAGTTTGGCTAGCGGAGTCCAAGAGACCCAGTACTTC.

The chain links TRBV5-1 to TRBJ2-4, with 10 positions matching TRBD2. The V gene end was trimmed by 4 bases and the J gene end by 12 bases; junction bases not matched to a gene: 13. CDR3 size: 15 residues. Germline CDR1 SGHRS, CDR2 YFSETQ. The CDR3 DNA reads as TGCGCCAGCAGCCGAGGCGGCGAGCGGGAGGGGTATCAGTACTTC. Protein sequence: CASSRGGEREGYQYF.

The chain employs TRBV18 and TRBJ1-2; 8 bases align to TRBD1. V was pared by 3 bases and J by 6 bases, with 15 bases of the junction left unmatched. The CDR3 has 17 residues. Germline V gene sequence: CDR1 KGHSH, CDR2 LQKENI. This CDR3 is CASSPATELQGGNGYTF. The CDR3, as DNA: TGTGCCAGCTCACCTGCGACCGAATTACAGGGGGGTAATGGCTACACCTTC.

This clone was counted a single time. In nucleotides, the CDR3 is TGTGCCAGCAGCTCGACAGGAATGTCCTACAATGAGCAGTTCTTC. Amino acid sequence: CASSSTGMSYNEQFF. The chain employs TRBV7-8 and TRBJ2-1; D perhaps matches TRBD1 (6 bases). CDR3 length: 15 residues. The V gene's germline CDR1 is SGHVS and CDR2 FQNEAQ. Trimming cost V 4 bases and J 1 base, with 11 bases left between them.

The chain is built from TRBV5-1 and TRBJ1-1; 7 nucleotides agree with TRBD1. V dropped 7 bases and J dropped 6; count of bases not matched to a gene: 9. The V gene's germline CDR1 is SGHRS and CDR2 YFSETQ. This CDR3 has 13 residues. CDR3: CASRQGESAEAFF. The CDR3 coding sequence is TGCGCCAGCCGACAGGGAGAGTCGGCTGAAGCTTTCTTT.

CDR3 sequence (DNA): TGTGCCAGCAGCCTATCGACAGGAGCCACTGAAGCTTTCTTT. It yields the protein CASSLSTGATEAFF. The chain employs TRBV7-9 and TRBJ1-1; possible D gene TRBD1, 6 bases. The V and J ends lost 5 bases and 4 bases respectively, with 14 bases between them. The CDR3 length is 14 residues. The germline gives CDR1 SEHNR, CDR2 FQNEAQ (reference sequence).

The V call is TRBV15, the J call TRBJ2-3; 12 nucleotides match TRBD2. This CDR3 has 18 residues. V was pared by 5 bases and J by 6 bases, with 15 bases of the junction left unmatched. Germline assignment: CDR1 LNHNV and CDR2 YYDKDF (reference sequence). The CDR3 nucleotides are TGTGCCACCAGCGCCCTCGGCGGGGGACTAGCGGGCCCCGATACGCAGTATTTT. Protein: CATSALGGGLAGPDTQYF.

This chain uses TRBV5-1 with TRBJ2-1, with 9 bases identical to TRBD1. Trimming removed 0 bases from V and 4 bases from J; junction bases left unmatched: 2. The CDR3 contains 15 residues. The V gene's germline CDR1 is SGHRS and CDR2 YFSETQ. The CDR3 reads CASSLEGTGYNEQFF. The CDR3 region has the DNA TGCGCCAGCAGCTTGGAGGGGACAGGGTACAATGAGCAGTTCTTC.

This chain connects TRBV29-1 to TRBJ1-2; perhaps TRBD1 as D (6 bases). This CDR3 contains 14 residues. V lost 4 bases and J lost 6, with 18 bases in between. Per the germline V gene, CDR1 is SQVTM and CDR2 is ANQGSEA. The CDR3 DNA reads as TGCAGCGTTGTAGTCCCCGGACAGCCCCATGGCTACACCTTC. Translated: CSVVVPGQPHGYTF.

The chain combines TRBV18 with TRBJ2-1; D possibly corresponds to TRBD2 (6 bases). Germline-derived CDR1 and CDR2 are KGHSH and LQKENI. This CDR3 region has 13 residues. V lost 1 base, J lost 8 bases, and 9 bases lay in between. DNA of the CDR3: TGTGCCAGCTCACCACAGGGAGGCCATGAGCAGTTCTTC. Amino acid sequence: CASSPQGGHEQFF. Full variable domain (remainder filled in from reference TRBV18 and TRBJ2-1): NAGVMQNPRHLVRRRGQEARLRCSPMKGHSHVYWYRQLPEEGLKFMVYLQKENIIDESGMPKERFSAEFPKEGPSILRIQQVVRGDSAAYFCASSPQGGHEQFFGPGTRLTVL.

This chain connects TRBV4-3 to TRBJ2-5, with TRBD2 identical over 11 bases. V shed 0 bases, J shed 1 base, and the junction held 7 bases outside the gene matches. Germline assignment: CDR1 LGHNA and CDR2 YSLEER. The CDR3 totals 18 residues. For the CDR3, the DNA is TGCGCCAGCAGCCAAGATCCGGCTAGCGGGAGGCCCCAAGAGACCCAGTACTTC. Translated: CASSQDPASGRPQETQYF.